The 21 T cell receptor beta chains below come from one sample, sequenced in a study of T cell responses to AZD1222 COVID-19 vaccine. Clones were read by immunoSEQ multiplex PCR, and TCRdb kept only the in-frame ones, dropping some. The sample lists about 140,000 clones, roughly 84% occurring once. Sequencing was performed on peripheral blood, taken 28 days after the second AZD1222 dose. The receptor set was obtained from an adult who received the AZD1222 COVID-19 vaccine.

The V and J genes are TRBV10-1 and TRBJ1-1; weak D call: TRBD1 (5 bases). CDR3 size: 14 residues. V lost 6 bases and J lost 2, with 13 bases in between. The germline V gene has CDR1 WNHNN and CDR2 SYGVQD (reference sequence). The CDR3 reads CASRSDRPNTEAFF. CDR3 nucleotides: TGCGCCAGCAGATCCGACAGACCCAACACTGAAGCTTTCTTT.

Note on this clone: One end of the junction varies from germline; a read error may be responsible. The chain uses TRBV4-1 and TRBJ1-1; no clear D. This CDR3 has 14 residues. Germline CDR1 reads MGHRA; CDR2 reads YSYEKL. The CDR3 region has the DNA TGCGCCAGCAGCCAGCCCGACACAAACACTGAAACTTTCTTT. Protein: CASSQPDTNTETFF.

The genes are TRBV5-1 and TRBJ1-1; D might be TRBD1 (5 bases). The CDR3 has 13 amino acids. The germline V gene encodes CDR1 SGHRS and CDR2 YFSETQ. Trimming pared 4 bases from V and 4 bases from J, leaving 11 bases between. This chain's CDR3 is CASSPGGSTEAFF. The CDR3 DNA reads TGCGCCAGCAGCCCGGGGGGATCCACTGAAGCTTTCTTT.

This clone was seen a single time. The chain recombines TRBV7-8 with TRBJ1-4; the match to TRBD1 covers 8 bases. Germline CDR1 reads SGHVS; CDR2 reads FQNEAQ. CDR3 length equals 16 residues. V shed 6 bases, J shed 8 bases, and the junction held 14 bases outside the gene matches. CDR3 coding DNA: TGTGCCAGCAGTTCAACTTTGGACAGGGTGGAAGAAAAACTGTTTTTT. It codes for CASSSTLDRVEEKLFF. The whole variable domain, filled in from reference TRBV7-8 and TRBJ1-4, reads GAGVSQSPRYKVAKRGQDVALRCDPISGHVSLFWYQQALGQGPEFLTYFQNEAQLDKSGLPSDRFFAERPEGSVSTLKIQRTQQEDSAVYLCASSSTLDRVEEKLFFGSGTQLSVL.

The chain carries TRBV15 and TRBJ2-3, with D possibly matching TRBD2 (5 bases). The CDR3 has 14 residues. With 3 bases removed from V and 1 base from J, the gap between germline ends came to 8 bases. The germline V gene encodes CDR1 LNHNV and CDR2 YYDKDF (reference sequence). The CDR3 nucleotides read TGTGCCACCAGCAGTGGACTTCGCACAGATACGCAGTATTTT. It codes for CATSSGLRTDTQYF.

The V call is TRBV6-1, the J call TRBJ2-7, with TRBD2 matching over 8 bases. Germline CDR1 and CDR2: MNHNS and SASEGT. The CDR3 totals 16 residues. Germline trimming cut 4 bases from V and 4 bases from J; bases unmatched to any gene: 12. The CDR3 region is CASSGRGGSGGYEQYF. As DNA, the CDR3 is TGTGCCAGCAGTGGGAGGGGGGGCAGCGGGGGTTACGAGCAGTACTTC.

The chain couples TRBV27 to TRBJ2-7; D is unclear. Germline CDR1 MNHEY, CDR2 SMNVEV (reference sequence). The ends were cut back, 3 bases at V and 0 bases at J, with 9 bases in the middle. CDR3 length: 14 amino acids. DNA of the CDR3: TGTGCCAGCAGTTTTGGCACAAGCTCCTACGAGCAGTACTTC. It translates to CASSFGTSSYEQYF.

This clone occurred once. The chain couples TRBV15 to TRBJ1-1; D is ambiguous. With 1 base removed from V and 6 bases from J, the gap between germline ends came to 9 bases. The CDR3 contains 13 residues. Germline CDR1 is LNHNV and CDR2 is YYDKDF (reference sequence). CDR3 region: CATSRARWSEAFF. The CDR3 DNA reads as TGTGCCACCAGCAGAGCGCGTTGGTCTGAAGCTTTCTTT.

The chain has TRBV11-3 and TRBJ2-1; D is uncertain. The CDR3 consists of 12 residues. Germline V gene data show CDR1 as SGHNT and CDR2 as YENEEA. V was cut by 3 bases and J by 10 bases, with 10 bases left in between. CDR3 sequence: CASSFTRSEQFF. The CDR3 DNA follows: TGTGCCAGCAGCTTTACTCGGTCGGAGCAGTTCTTC.

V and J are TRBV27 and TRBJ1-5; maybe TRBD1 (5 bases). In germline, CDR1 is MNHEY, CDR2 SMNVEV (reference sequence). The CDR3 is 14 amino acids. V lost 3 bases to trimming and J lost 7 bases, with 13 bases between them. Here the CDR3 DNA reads TGTGCCAGCAGTTTGGCGGGGGGAAGGCAGCCCCAGCATTTT. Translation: CASSLAGGRQPQHF.

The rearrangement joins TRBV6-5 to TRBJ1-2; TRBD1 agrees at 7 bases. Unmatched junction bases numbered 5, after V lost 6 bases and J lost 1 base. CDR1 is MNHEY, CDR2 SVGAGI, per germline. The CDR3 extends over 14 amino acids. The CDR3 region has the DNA TGTGCCAGCAGCCTAACAGGGGTTAACTATGGCTACACCTTC. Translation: CASSLTGVNYGYTF.

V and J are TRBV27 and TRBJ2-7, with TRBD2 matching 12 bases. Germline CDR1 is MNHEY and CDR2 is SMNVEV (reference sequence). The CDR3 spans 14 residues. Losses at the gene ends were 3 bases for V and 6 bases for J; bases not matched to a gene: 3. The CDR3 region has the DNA TGTGCCAGCAGTTTGAGGACTAGCGGGATCGAGCAGTACTTC. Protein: CASSLRTSGIEQYF.

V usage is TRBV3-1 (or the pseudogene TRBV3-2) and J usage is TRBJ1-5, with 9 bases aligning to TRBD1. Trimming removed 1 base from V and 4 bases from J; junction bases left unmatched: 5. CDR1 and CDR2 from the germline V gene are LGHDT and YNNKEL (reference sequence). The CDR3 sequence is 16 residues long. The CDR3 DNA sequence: TGTGCCAGCAGCCAAGGGACAGGGGAAGTAAATCAGCCCCAGCATTTT. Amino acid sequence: CASSQGTGEVNQPQHF.

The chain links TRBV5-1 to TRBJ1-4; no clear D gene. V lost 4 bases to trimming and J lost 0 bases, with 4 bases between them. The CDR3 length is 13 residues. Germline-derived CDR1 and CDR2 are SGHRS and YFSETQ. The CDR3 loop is CASSSTTNEKLFF. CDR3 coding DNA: TGCGCCAGCAGCAGCACAACTAATGAAAAACTGTTTTTT.

The CDR3 region has the DNA TGTGCCAGCAGCCAAGAGCCCAGGCAAGTGAACACCATATATTTT. Translation: CASSQEPRQVNTIYF. This sequence joins TRBV4-2 and TRBJ1-3; no firm D call. Germline V gives CDR1 LGHNA, CDR2 YNFKEQ. V shed 0 bases and J shed 7 bases, with 13 bases lying between them. The length of the CDR3 is 15 residues.

CDR3 region: CASSQTFGGGEQYF. CDR3 DNA: TGTGCCAGCAGCCAAACCTTTGGGGGTGGCGAGCAGTACTTC. The chain employs TRBV4-2 and TRBJ2-7, with D perhaps assigned TRBD1 or TRBD2 (5 bases each). The CDR3 totals 14 residues. Germline V gene lookup returns CDR1 LGHNA and CDR2 YNFKEQ. V was clipped by 2 bases and J by 6 bases, with 14 bases between them.

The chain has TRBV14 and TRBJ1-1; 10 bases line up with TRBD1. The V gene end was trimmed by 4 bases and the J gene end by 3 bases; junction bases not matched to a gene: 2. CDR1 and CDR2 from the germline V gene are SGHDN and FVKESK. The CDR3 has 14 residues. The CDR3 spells CASSRDRGYTEAFF. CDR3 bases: TGTGCCAGCAGCCGGGACAGGGGATACACTGAAGCTTTCTTT.

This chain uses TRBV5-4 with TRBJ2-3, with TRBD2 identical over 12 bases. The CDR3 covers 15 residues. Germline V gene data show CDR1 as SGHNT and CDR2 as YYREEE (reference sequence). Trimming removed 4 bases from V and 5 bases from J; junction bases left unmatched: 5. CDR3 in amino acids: CASSPTSGGKDTQYF. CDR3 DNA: TGTGCCAGCAGCCCGACTAGCGGGGGAAAAGATACGCAGTATTTT.

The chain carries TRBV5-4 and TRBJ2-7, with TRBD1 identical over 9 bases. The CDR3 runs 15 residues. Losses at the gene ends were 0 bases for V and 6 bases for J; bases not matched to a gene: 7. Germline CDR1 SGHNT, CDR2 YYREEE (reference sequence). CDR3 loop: CASSLAVGTGFEQYF. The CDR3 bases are TGTGCCAGCAGCTTGGCCGTGGGGACAGGGTTCGAGCAGTACTTC.

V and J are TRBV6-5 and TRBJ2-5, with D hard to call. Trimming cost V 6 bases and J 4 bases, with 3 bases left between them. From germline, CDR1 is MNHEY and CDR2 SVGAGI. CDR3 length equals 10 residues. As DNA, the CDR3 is TGTGCCAGCAGCGGAGAGACCCAGTACTTC. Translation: CASSGETQYF.

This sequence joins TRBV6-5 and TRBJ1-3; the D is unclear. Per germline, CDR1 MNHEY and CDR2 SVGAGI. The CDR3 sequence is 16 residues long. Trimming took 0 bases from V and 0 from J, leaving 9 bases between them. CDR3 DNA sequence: TGTGCCAGCAGTTACTCAACGGTGAACTCTGGAAACACCATATATTTT. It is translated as CASSYSTVNSGNTIYF.